The present T cell receptor beta chain was sequenced within a study of radiation and T cells in renal cell carcinoma. CDR1 and CDR2 (germline): LNHDA, SQIVND (reference sequence). V was cut by 8 bases and J by 0 bases, with 17 bases left in between. This CDR3 spans 16 amino acids. TCRdb keeps only in-frame clones here, not all; method: immunoSEQ multiplex PCR. The data show 100,000 to 150,000 clones, with about 81% seen just once and 5% to 6.5% held by the top ten. Documented time point: blood 2 weeks post-SBRT. The sample's treatment: 15 Gy SBRT to primary tumor, nephrectomy 4 weeks later. Serial blood draws occurred at baseline and 2 and 4 weeks post-SBRT.

The starting material was blood, obtained from a patient whose treatment included radiotherapy and nephrectomy. The genes are TRBV19 and TRBJ1-3; D might be TRBD1 (6 bases). The clonotype comes from a man aged 45-60 years with renal cell carcinoma. The CDR3 sequence is CASRSRGGASGNTIYF. CDR3 DNA: TGTGCCAGTCGATCCCGGGGGGGCGCCTCTGGAAACACCATATATTTT.